This TCR beta chain came from a study of shared clonotypes between healthy human individuals. Points from the study as a whole: Generally, naive subsets came out with larger estimated richness than memory subsets.

The protocol was immunoSEQ multiplex PCR, while the TCRdb copy is restricted to in-frame clones and leaves out a portion. The profile shows around 980,000 clones, around 78% of them singletons. For this clone: Its antigen is undetermined.

Sequenced: memory CD4+ T cells from PBMCs. As to subset: CD45RA-negative fraction. This clonotype was obtained from a young man in good health. Some clones in this sample may be carry-over from other donors' samples.

As DNA, the CDR3 is TGTGCCTGGAGTAGTGGGCAGCCTCAAGAGACCCAGTACTTC. It yields the protein CAWSSGQPQETQYF. The chain joins TRBV30 to TRBJ2-5; no firm D call. The germline gives CDR1 GTSNPN, CDR2 SVGIG (reference sequence). This CDR3 has 14 residues. V was shortened by 2 bases and J by 2 bases, with 12 bases between the two germline ends.